These 7 T cell receptor beta chains came from one sample sequenced in a study of T cell responses to AZD1222 COVID-19 vaccine. Assay: immunoSEQ multiplex PCR; the TCRdb copy retains only in-frame clones and omits some. In the table there are over 100,000 clones, 70% to 90% of which are singletons. This sample comprised peripheral blood, obtained on day 0 of AZD1222 vaccination. Receptor source: an adult in good health.

The chain carries TRBV11-1 and TRBJ1-1; D is perhaps TRBD1 (6 bases). Germline CDR1 SGHAT, CDR2 FQDESV (reference sequence). This CDR3 is 14 amino acids long. With 3 bases removed from V and 5 bases from J, the gap between germline ends came to 13 bases. In DNA, the CDR3 is TGTGCCAGCAGCTTGACGGGGGGCCGTACTGAAGCTTTCTTT. Encoded protein: CASSLTGGRTEAFF.

This clone has just one count. This chain uses TRBV7-9 with TRBJ2-7; D gene uncertain. The germline V gene has CDR1 SEHNR and CDR2 FQNEAQ (reference sequence). The CDR3 extends over 13 amino acids. V was pared by 5 bases and J by 1 base, with 9 bases between. CDR3 sequence: CASSRQASYEQYF. The CDR3 DNA reads as TGTGCCAGCAGCCGCCAGGCTTCCTACGAGCAGTACTTC.

The V call is TRBV5-1, the J call TRBJ2-7; 7 bases align to TRBD1. The V gene's germline CDR1 is SGHRS and CDR2 YFSETQ. V trimming: 4 bases; J trimming: 0 bases; junction bases outside the gene matches: 7. This CDR3 spans 15 amino acids. As DNA, the CDR3 is TGCGCCAGCAGCGCTGACAGGGCGAGCTCCTACGAGCAGTACTTC. Translation: CASSADRASSYEQYF. Supplemented by reference TRBV5-1 and TRBJ2-7, the full variable domain reads KAGVTQTPRYLIKTRGQQVTLSCSPISGHRSVSWYQQTPGQGLQFLFEYFSETQRNKGNFPGRFSGRQFSNSRSEMNVSTLELGDSALYLCASSADRASSYEQYFGPGTRLTVT.

The V and J genes are TRBV6-1 and TRBJ2-5, with D possibly TRBD2 on 7 matching bases. Trimming removed 0 bases from V and 2 bases from J, with 16 bases in between. The CDR3 is 17 amino acids. Germline V gives CDR1 MNHNS, CDR2 SASEGT. The chain's CDR3 is CASSEALGGGGQETQYF. CDR3 DNA: TGTGCCAGCAGTGAAGCTTTAGGGGGAGGGGGTCAAGAGACCCAGTACTTC.

The chain uses TRBV5-7 and TRBJ2-1; 14 bases are a match to TRBD2. TRBV5-7 is placed among ORFs of uncertain function. This CDR3 is built from 18 residues. V dropped 4 bases and J dropped 2; count of bases not matched to a gene: 8. The CDR3 spells CASSKGTSGSFPYNEQFF. The DNA of the CDR3 is TGTGCCAGCAGCAAGGGGACTAGCGGGAGTTTTCCCTACAATGAGCAGTTCTTC.

The chain uses TRBV18 and TRBJ1-4; no definite D call. Germline CDR1 KGHSH, CDR2 LQKENI. Trimming left V 3 bases short and J 1 base short, with 15 bases between. The length of the CDR3 is 17 residues. CDR3 DNA: TGTGCCAGCTCACCGGACTTCTGGGTTGGAACTAATGAAAAACTGTTTTTT. This sequence encodes CASSPDFWVGTNEKLFF.

This CDR3 reads CASSLAYSQNEQFF. DNA of the CDR3: TGTGCCAGCAGCTTAGCGTACAGTCAAAATGAGCAGTTCTTC. The rearrangement joins TRBV11-3 to TRBJ2-1; D ambiguous. CDR1 and CDR2 (germline): SGHNT, YENEEA. The CDR3 has 14 residues. Trimming shortened V by 1 base and J by 7 bases, and 11 bases separated the two germline ends.